These T cell receptor beta chains were read from a single sample in a study of blood T cells in healthy people across ages. TCRdb analysed the 5' RACE reads with MiXCR anew, one entry per CDR3 protein. The sample has about 1.4 million distinct CDR3 sequences; 59% are singletons. The sample comprised blood. These receptor sequences come from a man between 18 and 29 years old in good health. The CDR3 runs from the conserved cysteine through the conserved F or W. Fields, in order: clone size, J gene, D gene, V gene, CDR3 DNA, CDR3 protein. A D gene is named only where the DNA matches it firmly. Expanded clones are given a class, and other clones once, few, many or no size at all.

. TRBJ2-6 TRBD1 TRBV5-1 TGCGCCAGCAGCTGGGCCGGGACAGGGAATGGGGCCAACGTCCTGACTTTC CASSWAGTGNGANVLTF
. TRBJ1-5 TRBD1 TRBV28 TGTGCCAGCAGTCCCCGGACAGGGAGACAGCCCCAGCATTTT CASSPRTGRQPQHF
few TRBJ2-3 . TRBV7-2 TGTGCCAGCAGTGCCTTTCTAGATACGCAGTATTTT CASSAFLDTQYF
. TRBJ1-1 . TRBV7-2 TGTGCCAGCAGCGACACACCGGGGGCGAAAACCGAAGCTTTCTTT CASSDTPGAKTEAFF
few TRBJ2-1 . TRBV5-6 TGTGCCAGCAGCTCCACACCCCCCTTCGATGAGCAGTTCTTC CASSSTPPFDEQFF
. TRBJ2-3 . TRBV5-1 TGCGCCAGCAGCCATGGAAGGGGGATCACAGATACGCAGTATTTT CASSHGRGITDTQYF
few TRBJ2-3 . TRBV5-1 TGCGCCAGCAGCCCCGAGGGGGGGACCGGTGTGACAGATACGCAGTATTTT CASSPEGGTGVTDTQYF
. TRBJ2-7 TRBD1 TRBV2 TGTGCCAGCAGAAAGACAGGGGGAACCTACGAGCAGTACTTC CASRKTGGTYEQYF
few TRBJ2-3 TRBD2 TRBV2 TGTGCCAGCAGTCCAGGACTAGCGGGCAACACAGATACGCAGTATTTT CASSPGLAGNTDTQYF
. TRBJ2-7 TRBD2 TRBV20-1 TGCAGTGCCACTAGCGGGGTCTACGAGCAGTACTTC CSATSGVYEQYF
few TRBJ2-7 . TRBV4-1 TGCGCCAGCAGCCCGGAGGGGCAGGGGGGTAACGAGCAGTACTTC CASSPEGQGGNEQYF
. TRBJ2-6 . TRBV28 TGTACCAGCAGTTTCACAGGGTCTCCCTCTGGGGCCAACGTCCTGACTTTC CTSSFTGSPSGANVLTF
. TRBJ2-1 . TRBV4-1 TGCGCCAGCAGCCAAGTTAGGAATACCTACAATGAGCAGTTCTTC CASSQVRNTYNEQFF
. TRBJ2-3 TRBD2 TRBV7-8 TGTGCCAGCAGCCGGGGGGTGGGGACAGATACGCAGTATTTT CASSRGVGTDTQYF
. TRBJ1-4 . TRBV28 TGTGCCAGCAGCCTCTACCAGAGACAGAGCAATGAAAAACTGTTTTTT CASSLYQRQSNEKLFF
. TRBJ2-1 . TRBV6-5 TGTGCCAGCAGTGACGGGTGGTACAATGAGCAGTTCTTC CASSDGWYNEQFF
. TRBJ2-1 TRBD1 TRBV6-1 TGTGCCAGCAGTATTTCAACCCGGGACAGATACAATGAGCAGTTCTTC CASSISTRDRYNEQFF
. TRBJ1-1 . TRBV6-2/TRBV6-3 TGTGCCAGCAGTTACTCTCCTGGGGACGGAGCTTTCTTT CASSYSPGDGAFF
few TRBJ2-1 . TRBV4-1 TGCGCCAGCAGCCAAGATACCCTTACTAACAATGAGCAGTTCTTC CASSQDTLTNNEQFF
. TRBJ2-3 TRBD2 TRBV28 TGTGCCAGCAGTGTAAGGCGGGGGACAGATACGCAGTATTTT CASSVRRGTDTQYF
. TRBJ1-6 . TRBV7-2 TGTGCCAGCCGCAACACAGGAGGCAATTCACCCCTCCACTTT CASRNTGGNSPLHF
. TRBJ1-6 . TRBV13 TGTGCCATAAAGAGGGTGGCAGGGTCGGATTCACCCCTCCACTTT CAIKRVAGSDSPLHF
. TRBJ2-7 . TRBV6-2/TRBV6-3 TGTGCCAGCAGTTACTCTGTCGACTCACGGCGCTACGAGCAGTACTTC CASSYSVDSRRYEQYF
few TRBJ1-4 . TRBV4-3 TGCGCCAGCAGCCAGGACCCCGCGGGGGTGGGTGAAAAACTGTTTTTT CASSQDPAGVGEKLFF
few TRBJ2-7 . TRBV9 TGTGCCAGCAGCGTAGGGGACATGCCCTCCTACGAGCAGTACTTC CASSVGDMPSYEQYF
. TRBJ2-1 . TRBV6-5 TGTGCCAGCAACGCAGGGTACAATGAGCAGTTCTTC CASNAGYNEQFF
. TRBJ2-7 TRBD2 TRBV4-1 TGCGCCAGCAGCCAGATTAGCGGGAGGGCCTACGAGCAGTACTTC CASSQISGRAYEQYF
. TRBJ1-2 . TRBV6-1 TGTGCCAGCAGACCTACTAGGAACTATGGCTACACCTTC CASRPTRNYGYTF
. TRBJ1-2 . TRBV3-1 TGTGCCAGCAAAGGTCGCGGCGGTAACTATGGCTACACCTTC CASKGRGGNYGYTF
. TRBJ2-2 . TRBV24-1 TGTGCCACCGGGGACGCGAACACCGGGGAGCTGTTTTTT CATGDANTGELFF
few TRBJ1-6 TRBD1 TRBV20-1 TGCAGTGCTAGGGAGCCGGGACAGGGGTTTTATTCACCCCTCCACTTT CSAREPGQGFYSPLHF
. TRBJ2-7 . TRBV20-1 TGCAGTGGTACTGACAGAAGCTCCTACGAGCAGTACTTC CSGTDRSSYEQYF
few TRBJ2-5 . TRBV6-5 TGTGCCAGCAGTACCCCCGGAATCCCGAAGACCCAGTACTTC CASSTPGIPKTQYF
few TRBJ2-1 . TRBV12-3/TRBV12-4 TGTGCCAGCAGCTCCCGGGGAGCGGCGGTTTACAATGAGCAGTTCTTC CASSSRGAAVYNEQFF
. TRBJ2-3 TRBD1 TRBV12-3/TRBV12-4 TGTGCCAGCAGTTTGACAGGGCCTGCTGCGGGTACGCAGTATTTT CASSLTGPAAGTQYF
. TRBJ1-1 . TRBV6-5 TGTGCCAGCAAATACGGGCTGAGCACTGAAGCTTTCTTT CASKYGLSTEAFF
. TRBJ2-1 TRBD2 TRBV27 TGTGCCAGCACATCTTTAGCGGGAGGGTTATACAATGAGCAGTTCTTC CASTSLAGGLYNEQFF
few TRBJ1-2 . TRBV12-3/TRBV12-4 TGTGCCAGCAGCCGACACAGGGATTATAACTATGGCTACACCTTC CASSRHRDYNYGYTF
few TRBJ2-1 TRBD2 TRBV6-5 TGTGCCAGCAGGTTACAGCGGGGGGGGATCAATGAGCAGTTCTTC CASRLQRGGINEQFF
. TRBJ1-1 . TRBV20-1 TGCAGTGCTAGAGGTAACGCTGAAGCTTTCTTT CSARGNAEAFF
. TRBJ2-7 . TRBV2 TGTGCCAGCAGTGAAAGGCAGGGCCATAACGAGCAGTACTTC CASSERQGHNEQYF
. TRBJ1-5 . TRBV6-6 TGTGCCAGCAGTTATAGGGGTTTCAATCAGCCCCAGCATTTT CASSYRGFNQPQHF